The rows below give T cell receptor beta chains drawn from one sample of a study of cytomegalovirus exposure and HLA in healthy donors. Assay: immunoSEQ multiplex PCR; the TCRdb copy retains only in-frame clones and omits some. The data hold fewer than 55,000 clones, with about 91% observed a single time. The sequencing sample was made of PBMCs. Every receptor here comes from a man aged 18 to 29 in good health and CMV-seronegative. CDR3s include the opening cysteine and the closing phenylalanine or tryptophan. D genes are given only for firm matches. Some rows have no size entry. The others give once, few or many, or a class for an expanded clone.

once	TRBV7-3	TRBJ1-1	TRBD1	TGTGCCAGCAGCTCCACACCCGGGACAGTTGAAGCTTTCTTT	CASSSTPGTVEAFF
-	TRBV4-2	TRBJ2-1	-	TGTGCCAGCAGCCAAGAGGTTAGGGGCGATGAGCAGTTCTTC	CASSQEVRGDEQFF
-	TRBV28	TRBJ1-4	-	TGTGCCAGCAGTATGAGGGCAGGAGAAAAACTGTTTTTT	CASSMRAGEKLFF
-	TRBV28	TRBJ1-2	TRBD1	TGTGCCAGCATCCGGGACAGGGGCCCCACTAACTATGGCTACACCTTC	CASIRDRGPTNYGYTF
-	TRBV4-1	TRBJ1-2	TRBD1	TGCGCCAGCAGCCAAGGGGCCCGGACAGGAGGATTGTTCGGCTACACCTTC	CASSQGARTGGLFGYTF
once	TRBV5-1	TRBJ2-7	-	TGCGCCAGCAGCTTTGCACCAGAAGAGGCCCACGAGCAGTACTTC	CASSFAPEEAHEQYF
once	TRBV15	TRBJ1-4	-	TGTGCCACCAGCGGTATCCAGGGAAAACTGTTTTTT	CATSGIQGKLFF
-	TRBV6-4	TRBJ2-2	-	TGTGCCAGCAGTGACTCAATCCTCACAGACGCAAACACCGGGGAGCTGTTTTTT	CASSDSILTDANTGELFF
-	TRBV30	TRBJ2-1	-	TGTGCCTGGAGTGTAAATAGCTTCGATGAGCAGTTCTTC	CAWSVNSFDEQFF
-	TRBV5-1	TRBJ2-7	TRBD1	TGCGCCAGCAGCTTACCGACAGGGACCTTGGAGCAGTACTTC	CASSLPTGTLEQYF
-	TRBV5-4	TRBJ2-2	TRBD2	TGTGCCAGCAGCTCAGCGGGAAGGACCGGGGAGCTGTTTTTT	CASSSAGRTGELFF
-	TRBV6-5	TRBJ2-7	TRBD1	TGTGCCAGCAGTAAGACAGGGACCCACGAGCAGTACTTC	CASSKTGTHEQYF
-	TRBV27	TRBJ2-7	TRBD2	TGTGCCAGCAGGGGGCTAGCGGGAGACTACGAGCAGTACTTC	CASRGLAGDYEQYF
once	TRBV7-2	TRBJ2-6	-	TGTGCCAGCAGCTTAAAGTACAGGTTATCCTCTGGGGCCAACGTCCTGACTTTC	CASSLKYRLSSGANVLTF
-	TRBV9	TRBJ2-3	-	TGTGCCAGCAGCGTAGGAGGAGGGAGCGCAGATACGCAGTATTTT	CASSVGGGSADTQYF
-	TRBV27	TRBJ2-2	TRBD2	TGTGCCAGCAGTTTTACCGGGCTAGCGGGAGGGGGCGGGGAGCTGTTTTTT	CASSFTGLAGGGGELFF
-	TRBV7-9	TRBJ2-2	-	TGTGCCAGCAGCTTAGTGGCGGGGAACACCGGGGAGCTGTTTTTT	CASSLVAGNTGELFF
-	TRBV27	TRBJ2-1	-	TGTGCCAGCAGTGAGCGGGTTAATGAGCAGTTCTTC	CASSERVNEQFF
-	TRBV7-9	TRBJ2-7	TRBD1	TGTGCCAGCAGCTCGAACAGGGGGAGCTACGAGCAGTACTTC	CASSSNRGSYEQYF
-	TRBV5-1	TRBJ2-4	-	TGCGCCAGCAGCTTGGGTGACAGCTTAGCCAAAAACATTCAGTACTTC	CASSLGDSLAKNIQYF
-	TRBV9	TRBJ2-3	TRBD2	TGTGCCAGCAGCGTAGTTGGTAGCGGGGTTAGCACAGATACGCAGTATTTT	CASSVVGSGVSTDTQYF
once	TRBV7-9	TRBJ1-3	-	TGTGCCATCACCAACTCCCCGGGTAACTCTGGAAACACCATATATTTT	CAITNSPGNSGNTIYF
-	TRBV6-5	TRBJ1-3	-	TGTGCCAGCAGTTCAGTGACAAGGAACTTAAACACCATATATTTT	CASSSVTRNLNTIYF
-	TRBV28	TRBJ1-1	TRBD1	TGTGCCAGCAGTTTGACAGGGCCCCGTGAAGCTTTCTTT	CASSLTGPREAFF
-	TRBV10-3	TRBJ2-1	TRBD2	TGTGCCATCAGTGAGGCTAGCGGCCGTCACAATGAGCAGTTCTTC	CAISEASGRHNEQFF
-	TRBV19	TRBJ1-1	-	TGTGCCAGTAGTCCAGACAGGTTCGCTTTGTCCTCGGACACTGAAGCTTTCTTT	CASSPDRFALSSDTEAFF
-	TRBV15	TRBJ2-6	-	TGTGCCACCAGCAGGGTTAAGGAGGCCTCTGGGGCCAACGTCCTGACTTTC	CATSRVKEASGANVLTF
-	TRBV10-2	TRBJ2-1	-	TGCGCCAGCTACAGGCCAGGGGTGAATGAGCAGTTCTTC	CASYRPGVNEQFF
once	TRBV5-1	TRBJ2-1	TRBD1	TGCGCCAGCAGCTTGGACGACAGGGTAAACTACAATGAGCAGTTCTTC	CASSLDDRVNYNEQFF
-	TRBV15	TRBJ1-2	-	TGTGCCACCAGCAGAGAGCAGGGCTACACCTTC	CATSREQGYTF
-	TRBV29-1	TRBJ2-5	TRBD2	TGCAGCTCCGGGACGGCTAGCGGGAGATGGGAGACCCAGTACTTC	CSSGTASGRWETQYF
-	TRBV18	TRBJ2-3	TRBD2	TGTGCCAGCTCATCAAGCGGGAGGGTCACAGATACGCAGTATTTT	CASSSSGRVTDTQYF
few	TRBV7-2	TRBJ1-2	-	TGTGCCAGCAGCTTAGGACAGCCCCTTGGGGGCTACACCTTC	CASSLGQPLGGYTF
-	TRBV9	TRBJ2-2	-	TGTGCCAGCAGCGCCACAGGGCTTACCGGGGAGCTGTTTTTT	CASSATGLTGELFF
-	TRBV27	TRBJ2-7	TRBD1	TGTGCCAGCAGTCTCACGGGACAGGGGGCCGAGCAGTACTTC	CASSLTGQGAEQYF
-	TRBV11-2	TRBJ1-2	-	TGTGCCAGCAGCTTAGCAGGCAGGGGTTATGGCTACACCTTC	CASSLAGRGYGYTF
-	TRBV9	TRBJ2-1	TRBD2	TGTGCCAGCAGCGTGGGGGGGACTAGCGATGAGCAGTTCTTC	CASSVGGTSDEQFF
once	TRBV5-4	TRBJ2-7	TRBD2	TGTGCCAGCAGCTTGGGCGGGAGGGCAAGGGAGCAGTACTTC	CASSLGGRAREQYF
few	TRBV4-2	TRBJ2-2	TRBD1	TGTGCCAGCAGCCGCCCCGGGACAGGGAACACCGGGGAGCTGTTTTTT	CASSRPGTGNTGELFF
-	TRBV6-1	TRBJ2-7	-	TGTGCCAGCAGAATAGACTACGAGCAGTACTTC	CASRIDYEQYF
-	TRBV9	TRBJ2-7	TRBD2	TGTGCCAGCAGCCCGACTAGCGGGAGTTCCTACGAGCAGTACTTC	CASSPTSGSSYEQYF
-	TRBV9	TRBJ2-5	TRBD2	TGTGCCAGCAGCGTAGGCCTAGCGGAAGGGGAGACCCAGTACTTC	CASSVGLAEGETQYF
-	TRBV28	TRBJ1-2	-	TGTGCCAGCAGTTTATCGGAGTATGGCTACACCTTC	CASSLSEYGYTF
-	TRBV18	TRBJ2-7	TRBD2	TGTGCCAGCTCACCACCGGGTAGCGGGAGGTTAAGCTCCTACGAGCAGTACTTC	CASSPPGSGRLSSYEQYF
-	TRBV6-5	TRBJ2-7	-	TGTGCCACCCAGGAGGGCGGGCTCTCCTACGAGCAGTACTTC	CATQEGGLSYEQYF
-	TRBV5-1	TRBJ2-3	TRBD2	TGCGCCAGCAGACTAGCGGGAGGGCCGGATACGCAGTATTTT	CASRLAGGPDTQYF
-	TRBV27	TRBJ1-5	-	TGTGCCAGCAGTCACAGGGTTTCAAGACATAGCAATCAGCCCCAGCATTTT	CASSHRVSRHSNQPQHF
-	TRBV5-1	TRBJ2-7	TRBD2	TGCGCCAGCAGCTTGTTTGGGACTAGCGGAGGGGGGATCTCCTACGAGCAGTACTTC	CASSLFGTSGGGISYEQYF
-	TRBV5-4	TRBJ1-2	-	TGTGCCAGCAGCTTGGTTACTGGACAGCCAACGTATGGCTACACCTTC	CASSLVTGQPTYGYTF
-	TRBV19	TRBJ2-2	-	TGTGCCAGTAGTATAGCTTTTGGAGGGACCGGGGAGCTGTTTTTT	CASSIAFGGTGELFF
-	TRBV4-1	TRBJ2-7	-	TGCGCCAGCAGCCAAGAAGTCCGACTATTC	CASSQEVRLF
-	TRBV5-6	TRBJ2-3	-	TGTGCCAGCAGCGATACCAAGAGTTTTGATACGCAGTATTTT	CASSDTKSFDTQYF
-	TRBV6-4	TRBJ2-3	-	TGTGCCAGCGCGCACTCCGAGGGGGGGGATACGCAGTATTTT	CASAHSEGGDTQYF
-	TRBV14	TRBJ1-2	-	TGTGCCAGCAGCCAGGGCAGGCGGGGAAATTATGGCTACACCTTC	CASSQGRRGNYGYTF
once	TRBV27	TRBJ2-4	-	TGTGCCAGCAGTTGGGGAGGACTAGCCAAAAACATTCAGTACTTC	CASSWGGLAKNIQYF